This TCR beta chain appears in the sequencing data of a study of T cell responses to AZD1222 COVID-19 vaccine. V was clipped by 4 bases and J by 6 bases, with 15 bases between them. Per germline, CDR1 MNHEY and CDR2 SMNVEV (reference sequence). This CDR3 spans 14 amino acids. The assay was immunoSEQ multiplex PCR, and TCRdb's table has in-frame clones only and misses some. The sample holds some 100,000 clones; about 89% are singletons and the top ten take roughly 17%. Details on this clone: Its antigen remains unknown.

Whole-study findings and limits: Mapped onto spike, vaccine-associated CD4 TCRs spanned it and were dominant at 160-218 and 743-854. The repertoires were collected only after the peak T cell response. The breadth and depth of Spike-specific TCRs increased once two AZD1222 doses had been given.

This chain uses TRBV27 with TRBJ1-2, with a tentative D call TRBD1 (5 bases). The sample consisted of peripheral blood, taken on day 0 of AZD1222 vaccination. This TCR was sampled from an adult in good health. For the CDR3, the DNA is TGTGCCAGCAGTTCGGGGACCTTGAGACATGGCTACACCTTC. It yields the protein CASSSGTLRHGYTF.